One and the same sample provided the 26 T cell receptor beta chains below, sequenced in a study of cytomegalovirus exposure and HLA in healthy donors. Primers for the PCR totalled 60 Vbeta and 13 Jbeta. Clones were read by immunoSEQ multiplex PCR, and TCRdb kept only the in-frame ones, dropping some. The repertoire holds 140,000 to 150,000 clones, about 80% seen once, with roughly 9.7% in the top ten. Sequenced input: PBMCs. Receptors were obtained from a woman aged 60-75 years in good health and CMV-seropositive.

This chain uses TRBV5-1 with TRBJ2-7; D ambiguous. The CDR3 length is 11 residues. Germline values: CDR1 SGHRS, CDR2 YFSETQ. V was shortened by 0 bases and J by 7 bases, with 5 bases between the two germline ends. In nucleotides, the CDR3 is TGCGCCAGCAGCTTGGGGCGGGAGCAGTACTTC. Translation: CASSLGREQYF.

Here the CDR3 reads CALGQGAMDTQYF. In nucleotides, the CDR3 is TGTGCCCTCGGGCAGGGGGCAATGGATACGCAGTATTTT. This sequence joins TRBV6-1 and TRBJ2-3; TRBD1 matches 8 bases. After removal of 11 bases from V and 6 bases from J, the junction contained 10 bases not matched to a gene. The CDR3 is 13 residues long. The germline gives CDR1 MNHNS, CDR2 SASEGT.

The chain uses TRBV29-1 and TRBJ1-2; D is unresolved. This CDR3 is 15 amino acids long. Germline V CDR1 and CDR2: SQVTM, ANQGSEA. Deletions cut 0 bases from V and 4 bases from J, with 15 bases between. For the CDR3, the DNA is TGCAGCGTTGAAGATCCTGGAGGTCGGGCCTATGGCTACACCTTC. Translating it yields CSVEDPGGRAYGYTF.

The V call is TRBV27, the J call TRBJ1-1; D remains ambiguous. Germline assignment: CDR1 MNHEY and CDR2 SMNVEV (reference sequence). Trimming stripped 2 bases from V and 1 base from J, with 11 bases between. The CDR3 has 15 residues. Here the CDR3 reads CASSLLGGPNTEAFF. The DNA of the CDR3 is TGTGCCAGCAGTTTACTCGGAGGGCCGAACACTGAAGCTTTCTTT.

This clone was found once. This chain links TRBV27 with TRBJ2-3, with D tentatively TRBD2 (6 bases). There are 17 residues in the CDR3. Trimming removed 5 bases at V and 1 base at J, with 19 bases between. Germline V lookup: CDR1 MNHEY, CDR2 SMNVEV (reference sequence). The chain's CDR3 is CASSVNKDYVGTDTQYF. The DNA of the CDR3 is TGTGCCAGCAGTGTAAATAAGGACTATGTGGGCACAGATACGCAGTATTTT.

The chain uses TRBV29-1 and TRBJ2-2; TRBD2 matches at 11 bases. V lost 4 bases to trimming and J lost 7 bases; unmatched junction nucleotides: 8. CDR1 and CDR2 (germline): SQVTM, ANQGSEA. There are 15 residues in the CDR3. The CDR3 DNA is TGCAGCGTTGGTAGCGGGAGGGCCGGAGTCGGGGAGCTGTTTTTT. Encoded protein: CSVGSGRAGVGELFF.

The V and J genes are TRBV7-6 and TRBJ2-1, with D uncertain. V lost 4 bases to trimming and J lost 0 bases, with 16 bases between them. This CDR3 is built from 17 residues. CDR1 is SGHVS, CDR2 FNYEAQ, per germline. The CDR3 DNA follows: TGTGCCAGCAGCTCTTCGCTGCTGGTGCGCTCCTACAATGAGCAGTTCTTC. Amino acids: CASSSSLLVRSYNEQFF.

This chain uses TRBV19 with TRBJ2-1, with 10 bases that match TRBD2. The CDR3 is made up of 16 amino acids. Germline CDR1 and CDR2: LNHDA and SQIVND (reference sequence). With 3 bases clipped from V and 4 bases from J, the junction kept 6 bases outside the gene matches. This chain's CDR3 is CASSITPGLAYNEQFF. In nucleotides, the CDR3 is TGTGCCAGTAGTATCACCCCGGGACTAGCGTACAATGAGCAGTTCTTC.

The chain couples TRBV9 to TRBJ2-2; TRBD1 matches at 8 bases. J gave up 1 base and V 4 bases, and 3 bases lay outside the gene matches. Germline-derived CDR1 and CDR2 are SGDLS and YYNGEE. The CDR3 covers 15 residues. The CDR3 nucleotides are TGTGCCAGCAGCCCCGACAGGGGGAACACCGGGGAGCTGTTTTTT. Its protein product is CASSPDRGNTGELFF.

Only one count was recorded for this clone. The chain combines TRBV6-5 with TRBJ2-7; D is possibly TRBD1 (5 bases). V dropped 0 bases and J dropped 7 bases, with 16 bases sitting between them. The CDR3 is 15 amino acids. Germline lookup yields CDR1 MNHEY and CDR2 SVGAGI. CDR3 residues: CASSYSAGLTLEQYF. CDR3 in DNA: TGTGCCAGCAGTTACTCGGCAGGGCTCACTTTGGAGCAGTACTTC.

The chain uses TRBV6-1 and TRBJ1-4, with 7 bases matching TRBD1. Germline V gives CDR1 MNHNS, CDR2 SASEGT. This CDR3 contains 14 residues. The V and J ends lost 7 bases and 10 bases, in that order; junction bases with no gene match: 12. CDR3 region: CASKEEQGSRKLFF. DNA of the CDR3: TGTGCCAGCAAGGAAGAACAGGGGAGCCGAAAACTGTTTTTT.

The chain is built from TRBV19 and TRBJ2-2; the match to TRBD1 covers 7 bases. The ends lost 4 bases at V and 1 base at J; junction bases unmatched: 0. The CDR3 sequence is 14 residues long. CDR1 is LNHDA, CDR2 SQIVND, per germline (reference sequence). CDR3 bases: TGTGCCAGTAGTAGGACAGGGAACACCGGGGAGCTGTTTTTT. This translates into CASSRTGNTGELFF.

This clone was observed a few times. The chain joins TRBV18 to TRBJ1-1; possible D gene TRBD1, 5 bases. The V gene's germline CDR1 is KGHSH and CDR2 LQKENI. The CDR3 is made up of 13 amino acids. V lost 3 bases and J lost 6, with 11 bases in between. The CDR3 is CASSPERGSEAFF. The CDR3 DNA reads TGTGCCAGCTCACCGGAAAGGGGATCTGAAGCTTTCTTT.

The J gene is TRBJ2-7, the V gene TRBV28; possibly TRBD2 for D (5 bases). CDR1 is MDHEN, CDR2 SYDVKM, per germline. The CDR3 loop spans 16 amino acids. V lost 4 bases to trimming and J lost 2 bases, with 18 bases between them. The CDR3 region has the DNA TGTGCCAGCAGTTCAACCGCCGGGGTGACGGCCTACGAGCAGTACTTC. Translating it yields CASSSTAGVTAYEQYF. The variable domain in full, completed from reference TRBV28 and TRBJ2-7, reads DVKVTQSSRYLVKRTGEKVFLECVQDMDHENMFWYRQDPGLGLRLIYFSYDVKMKEKGDIPEGYSVSREKKERFSLILESASTNQTSMYLCASSSTAGVTAYEQYFGPGTRLTVT.

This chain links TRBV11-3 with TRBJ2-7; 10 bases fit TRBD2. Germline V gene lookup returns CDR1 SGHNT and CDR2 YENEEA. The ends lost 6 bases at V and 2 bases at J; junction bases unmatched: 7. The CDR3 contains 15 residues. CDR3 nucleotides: TGTGCCAGCAGTCGACTAGCGGGCGCTACCTACGAGCAGTACTTC. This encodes CASSRLAGATYEQYF.

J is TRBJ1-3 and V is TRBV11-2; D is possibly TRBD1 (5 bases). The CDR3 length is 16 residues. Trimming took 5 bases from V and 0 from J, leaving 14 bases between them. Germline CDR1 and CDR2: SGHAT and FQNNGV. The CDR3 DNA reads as TGTGCCAGCAGCCTCCCCGGGACTCTCTCTGGAAACACCATATATTTT. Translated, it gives CASSLPGTLSGNTIYF. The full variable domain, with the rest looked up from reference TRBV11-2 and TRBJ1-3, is EAGVAQSPRYKIIEKRQSVAFWCNPISGHATLYWYQQILGQGPKLLIQFQNNGVVDDSQLPKDRFSAERLKGVDSTLKIQPAKLEDSAVYLCASSLPGTLSGNTIYFGEGSWLTVV.

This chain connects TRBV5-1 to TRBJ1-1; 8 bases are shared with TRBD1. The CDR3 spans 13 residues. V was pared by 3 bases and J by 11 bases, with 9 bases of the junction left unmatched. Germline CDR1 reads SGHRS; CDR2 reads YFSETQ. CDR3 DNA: TGCGCCAGCAGCTCAACAGGGGGGGTATGGGCTTTCTTT. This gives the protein CASSSTGGVWAFF. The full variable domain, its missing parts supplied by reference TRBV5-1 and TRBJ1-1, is KAGVTQTPRYLIKTRGQQVTLSCSPISGHRSVSWYQQTPGQGLQFLFEYFSETQRNKGNFPGRFSGRQFSNSRSEMNVSTLELGDSALYLCASSSTGGVWAFFGQGTRLTVV.

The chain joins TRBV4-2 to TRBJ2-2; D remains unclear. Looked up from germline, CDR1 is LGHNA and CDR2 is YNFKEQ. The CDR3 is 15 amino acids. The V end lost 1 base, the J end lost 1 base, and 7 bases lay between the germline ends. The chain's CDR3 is CASSQARENTGELFF. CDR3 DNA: TGTGCCAGCAGCCAAGCTAGAGAGAACACCGGGGAGCTGTTTTTT.

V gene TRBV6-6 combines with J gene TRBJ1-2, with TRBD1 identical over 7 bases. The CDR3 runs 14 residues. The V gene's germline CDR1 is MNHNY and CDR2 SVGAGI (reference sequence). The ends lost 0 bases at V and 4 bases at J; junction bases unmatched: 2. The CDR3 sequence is CASSYSRDSYGYTF. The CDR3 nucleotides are TGTGCCAGCAGTTACTCGAGGGACAGCTATGGCTACACCTTC.

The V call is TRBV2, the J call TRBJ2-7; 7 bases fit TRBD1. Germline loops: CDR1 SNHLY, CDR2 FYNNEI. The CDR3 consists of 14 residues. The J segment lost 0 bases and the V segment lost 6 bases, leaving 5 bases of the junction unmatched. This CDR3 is CASSGRQGSYEQYF. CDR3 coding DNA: TGTGCCAGCAGCGGCCGACAGGGCTCCTACGAGCAGTACTTC. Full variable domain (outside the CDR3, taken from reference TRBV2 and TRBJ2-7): EPEVTQTPSHQVTQMGQEVILRCVPISNHLYFYWYRQILGQKVEFLVSFYNNEISEKSEIFDDQFSVERPDGSNFTLKIRSTKLEDSAMYFCASSGRQGSYEQYFGPGTRLTVT.

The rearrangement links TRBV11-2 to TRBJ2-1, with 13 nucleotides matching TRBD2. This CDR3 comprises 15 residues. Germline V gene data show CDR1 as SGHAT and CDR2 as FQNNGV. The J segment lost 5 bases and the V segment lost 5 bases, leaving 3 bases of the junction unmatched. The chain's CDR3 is CASSPTSGRNNEQFF. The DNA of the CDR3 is TGTGCCAGCAGCCCGACTAGCGGGAGGAACAATGAGCAGTTCTTC.

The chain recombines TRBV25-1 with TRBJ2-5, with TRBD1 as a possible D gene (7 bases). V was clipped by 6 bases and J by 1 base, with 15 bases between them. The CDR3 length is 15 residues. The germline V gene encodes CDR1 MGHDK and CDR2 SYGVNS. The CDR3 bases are TGTGCCAGCAGCGCCAGGGGGGCGCTCCAAGAGACCCAGTACTTC. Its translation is CASSARGALQETQYF.

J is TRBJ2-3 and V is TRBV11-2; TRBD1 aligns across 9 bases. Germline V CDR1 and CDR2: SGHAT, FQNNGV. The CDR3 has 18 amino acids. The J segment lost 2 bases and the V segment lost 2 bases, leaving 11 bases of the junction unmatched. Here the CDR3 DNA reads TGTGCCAGCAGCTTATATTTTGGGGGACAGGGCCTCACAGATACGCAGTATTTT. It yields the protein CASSLYFGGQGLTDTQYF.

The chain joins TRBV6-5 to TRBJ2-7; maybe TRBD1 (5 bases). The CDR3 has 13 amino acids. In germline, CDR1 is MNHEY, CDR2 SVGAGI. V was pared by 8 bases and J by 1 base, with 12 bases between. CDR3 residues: CASHSQGSYEQYF. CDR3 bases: TGTGCCAGCCACAGCCAGGGTTCCTACGAGCAGTACTTC.

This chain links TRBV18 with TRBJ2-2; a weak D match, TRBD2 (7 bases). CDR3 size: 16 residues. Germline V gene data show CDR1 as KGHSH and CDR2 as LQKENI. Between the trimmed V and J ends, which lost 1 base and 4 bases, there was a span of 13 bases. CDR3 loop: CASSPQGGTRTGELFF. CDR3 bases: TGTGCCAGCTCACCACAGGGGGGGACCCGCACCGGGGAGCTGTTTTTT.

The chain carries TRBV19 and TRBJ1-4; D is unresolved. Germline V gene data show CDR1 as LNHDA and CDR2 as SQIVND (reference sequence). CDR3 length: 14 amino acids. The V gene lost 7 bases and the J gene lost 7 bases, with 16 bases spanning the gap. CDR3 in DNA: TGTGCCAGTACCAGACAACACCAAGGTGAAAAACTGTTTTTT. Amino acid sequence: CASTRQHQGEKLFF.